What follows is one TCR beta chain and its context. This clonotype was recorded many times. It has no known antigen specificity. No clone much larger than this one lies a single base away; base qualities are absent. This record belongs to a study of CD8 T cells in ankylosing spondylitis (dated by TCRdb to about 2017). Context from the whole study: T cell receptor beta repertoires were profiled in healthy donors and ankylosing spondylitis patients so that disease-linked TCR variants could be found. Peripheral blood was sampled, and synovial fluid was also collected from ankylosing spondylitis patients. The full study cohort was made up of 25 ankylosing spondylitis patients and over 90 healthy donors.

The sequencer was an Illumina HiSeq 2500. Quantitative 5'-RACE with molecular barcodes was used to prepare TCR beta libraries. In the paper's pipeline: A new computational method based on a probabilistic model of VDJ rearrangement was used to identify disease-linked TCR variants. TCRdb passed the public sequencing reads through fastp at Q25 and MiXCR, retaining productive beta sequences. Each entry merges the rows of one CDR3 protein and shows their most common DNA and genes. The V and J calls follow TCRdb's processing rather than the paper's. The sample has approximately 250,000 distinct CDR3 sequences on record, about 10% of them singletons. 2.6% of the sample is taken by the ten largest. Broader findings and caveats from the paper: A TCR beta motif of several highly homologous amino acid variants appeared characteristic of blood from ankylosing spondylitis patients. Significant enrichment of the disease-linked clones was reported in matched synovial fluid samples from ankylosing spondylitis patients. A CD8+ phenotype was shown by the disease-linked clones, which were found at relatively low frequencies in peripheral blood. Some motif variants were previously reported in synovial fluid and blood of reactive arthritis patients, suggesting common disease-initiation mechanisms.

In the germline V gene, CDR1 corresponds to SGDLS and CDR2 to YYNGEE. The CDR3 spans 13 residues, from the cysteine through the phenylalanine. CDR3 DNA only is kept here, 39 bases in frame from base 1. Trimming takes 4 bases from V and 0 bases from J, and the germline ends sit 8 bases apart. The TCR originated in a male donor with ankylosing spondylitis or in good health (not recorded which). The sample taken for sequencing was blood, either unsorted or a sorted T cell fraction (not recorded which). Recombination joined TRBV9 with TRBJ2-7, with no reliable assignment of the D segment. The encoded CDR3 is CASSPSNSYEQYF. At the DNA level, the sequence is TGTGCCAGCAGCCCTTCCAACTCCTACGAGCAGTACTTC. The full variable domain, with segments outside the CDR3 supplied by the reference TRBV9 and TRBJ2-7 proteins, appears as DSGVTQTPKHLITATGQRVTLRCSPRSGDLSVYWYQQSLDQGLQFLIQYYNGEERAKGNILERFSAQQFPDLHSELNLSSLELGDSALYFCASSPSNSYEQYFGPGTRLTVT.